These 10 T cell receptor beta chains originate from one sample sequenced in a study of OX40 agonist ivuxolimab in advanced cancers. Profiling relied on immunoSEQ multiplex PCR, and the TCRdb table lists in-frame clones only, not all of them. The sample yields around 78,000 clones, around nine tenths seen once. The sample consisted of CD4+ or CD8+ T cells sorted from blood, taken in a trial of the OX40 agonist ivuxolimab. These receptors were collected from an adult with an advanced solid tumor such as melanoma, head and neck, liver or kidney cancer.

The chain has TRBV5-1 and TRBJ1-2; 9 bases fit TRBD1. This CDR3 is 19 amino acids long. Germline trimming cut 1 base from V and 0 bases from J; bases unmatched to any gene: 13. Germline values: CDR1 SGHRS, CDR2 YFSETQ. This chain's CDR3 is CASSLSGTGRRGPNYGYTF. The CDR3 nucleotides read TGCGCCAGCAGCTTGTCCGGGACAGGGAGGAGGGGGCCTAACTATGGCTACACCTTC.

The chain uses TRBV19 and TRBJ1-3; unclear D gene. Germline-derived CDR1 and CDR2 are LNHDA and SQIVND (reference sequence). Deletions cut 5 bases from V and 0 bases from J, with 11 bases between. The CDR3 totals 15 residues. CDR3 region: CASSGNTVSGNTIYF. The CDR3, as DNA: TGTGCCAGTAGTGGAAACACAGTCTCTGGAAACACCATATATTTT.

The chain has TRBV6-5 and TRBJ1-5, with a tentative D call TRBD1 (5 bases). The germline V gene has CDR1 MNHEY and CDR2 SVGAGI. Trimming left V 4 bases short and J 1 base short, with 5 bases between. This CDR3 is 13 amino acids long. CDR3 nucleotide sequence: TGTGCCAGCAGTTGGGACAGCAATCAGCCCCAGCATTTT. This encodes CASSWDSNQPQHF.

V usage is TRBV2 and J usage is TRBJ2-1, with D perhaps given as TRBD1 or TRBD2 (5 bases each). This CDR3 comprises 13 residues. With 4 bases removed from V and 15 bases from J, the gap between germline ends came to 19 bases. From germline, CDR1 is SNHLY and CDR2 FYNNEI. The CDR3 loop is CASSGDLGPSLFF. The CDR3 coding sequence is TGTGCCAGCAGTGGGGACCTAGGGCCCAGTCTGTTCTTC.

CDR3 DNA sequence: TGTGCCAGCAGCCCGAACAGACTTTCAAGAGATGGCTACACCTTC. Encoded protein: CASSPNRLSRDGYTF. The chain recombines TRBV7-3 with TRBJ1-2; no firm D call. Trimming removed 5 bases from V and 6 bases from J, with 19 bases in between. Per germline, CDR1 SGHTA and CDR2 FQGTGA. CDR3 length: 15 residues. Based on the CDR3 plus reference TRBV7-3 and TRBJ1-2, the full variable domain is GAGVSQTPSNKVTEKGKYVELRCDPISGHTALYWYRQSLGQGPEFLIYFQGTGAADDSGLPNDRFFAVRPEGSVSTLKIQRTERGDSAVYLCASSPNRLSRDGYTFGSGTRLTVV.

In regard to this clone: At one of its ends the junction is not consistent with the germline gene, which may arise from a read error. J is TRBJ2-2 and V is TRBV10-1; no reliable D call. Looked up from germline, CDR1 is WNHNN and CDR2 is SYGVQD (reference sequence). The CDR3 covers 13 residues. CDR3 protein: CASSGENSGELFF. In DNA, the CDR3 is TGCGCCAGCAGTGGTGAGAACTCCGGGGAGCTGTTTTTT.

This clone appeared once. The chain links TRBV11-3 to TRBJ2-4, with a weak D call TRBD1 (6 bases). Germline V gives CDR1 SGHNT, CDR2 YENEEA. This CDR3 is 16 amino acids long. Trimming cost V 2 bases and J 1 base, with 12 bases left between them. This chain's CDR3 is CASSLMGAAAKNIQYF. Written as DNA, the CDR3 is TGTGCCAGCAGCTTAATGGGGGCGGCGGCCAAAAACATTCAGTACTTC. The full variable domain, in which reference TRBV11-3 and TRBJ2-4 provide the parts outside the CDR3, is EAGVVQSPRYKIIEKKQPVAFWCNPISGHNTLYWYLQNLGQGPELLIRYENEEAVDDSQLPKDRFSAERLKGVDSTLKIQPAELGDSAVYLCASSLMGAAAKNIQYFGAGTRLSVL.

This CDR3 reads CASSIYGAQANEKLFF. The CDR3, as DNA: TGTGCCAGTAGTATATACGGGGCGCAGGCGAATGAAAAACTGTTTTTT. This chain joins TRBV19 and TRBJ1-4; weak D call: TRBD1 (5 bases). The V gene lost 2 bases and the J gene lost 5 bases, with 15 bases spanning the gap. Germline lookup yields CDR1 LNHDA and CDR2 SQIVND (reference sequence). This CDR3 is 16 amino acids long.

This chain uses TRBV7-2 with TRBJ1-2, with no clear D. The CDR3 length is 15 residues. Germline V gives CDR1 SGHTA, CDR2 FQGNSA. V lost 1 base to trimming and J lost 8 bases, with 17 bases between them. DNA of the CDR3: TGTGCCAGCAGCTTAGGTGGCACAGCCCAACGGGGCTACACCTTC. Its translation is CASSLGGTAQRGYTF. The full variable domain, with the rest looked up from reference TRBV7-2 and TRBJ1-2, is GAGVSQSPSNKVTEKGKDVELRCDPISGHTALYWYRQSLGQGLEFLIYFQGNSAPDKSGLPSDRFSAERTGGSVSTLTIQRTQQEDSAVYLCASSLGGTAQRGYTFGSGTRLTVV.

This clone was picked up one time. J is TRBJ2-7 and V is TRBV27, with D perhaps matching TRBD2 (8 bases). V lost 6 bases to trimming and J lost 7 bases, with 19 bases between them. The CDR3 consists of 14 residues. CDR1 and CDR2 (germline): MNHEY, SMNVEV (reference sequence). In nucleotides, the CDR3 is TGTGCCAGCAGACATAACAGGGGACTAGGTGAGCAGTACTTC. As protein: CASRHNRGLGEQYF.